The clone carrying this T cell receptor (beta chain) was observed a few times. Its antigen is unidentified. This sample is part of a study of T cells after yellow fever vaccination. The TCR cDNA carried a universal primer site and UMIs from 5'RACE template switching. Each CDR3 protein is one row after TCRdb ran MiXCR on the 5' RACE reads. The profile shows 250,000 to 350,000 distinct CDR3 sequences, approximately 7% of them singletons. Germline V gene data show CDR1 as SGHTA and CDR2 as FQGTGA. J gave up 1 base and V 7 bases, and 9 bases lay outside the gene matches. The CDR3 totals 16 residues. Findings and limits, study-wide: The secondary response showed a weaker magnitude and a faster peak, day 5 versus 15.

This sequence was found in a man between 18 and 35 years old who received the YFV17D yellow fever vaccine. This material consisted of PBMCs, taken about 41 days after the first yellow fever vaccination. The chain uses TRBV7-3 and TRBJ2-3; TRBD1 aligns across 9 bases. The DNA of the CDR3 is TGTGCCAGCACGCCCCGGACAGGGGCAGGCACAGATACGCAGTATTTT. Its protein product is CASTPRTGAGTDTQYF.